This T cell receptor (beta chain) originates from a study of OX40 agonist ivuxolimab in advanced cancers. Study details: Each patient was given ivuxolimab into a vein every 2 weeks, at 0.01 to 10 mg/kg. Around 40% of patients had received prior checkpoint inhibitor therapy. Study-level points and caveats: Among the lowest levels of clonal expansion were found in partial responders at 0.1-3.0 mg/kg.

Generated by immunoSEQ multiplex PCR, the TCRdb table keeps only in-frame clones and is missing some. The repertoire holds 90,000 to 100,000 clones, 80% to 90% seen once, with about 0.3% in the top ten. This CDR3 contains 13 residues. Germline lookup yields CDR1 SEHNR and CDR2 FQNEAQ (reference sequence). The V gene end was trimmed by 3 bases and the J gene end by 2 bases; junction bases not matched to a gene: 1. Remarks on this clone: Antigen specificity is unknown.

This specimen consisted of CD4+ or CD8+ T cells sorted from blood, obtained in a trial of the OX40 agonist ivuxolimab. The receptor was isolated from an adult with an advanced solid tumor such as melanoma, head and neck, liver or kidney cancer. The V gene is TRBV7-9, the J gene TRBJ2-7; 7 bases are shared with TRBD1. This CDR3 is CASSLTGPYEQYF. As DNA, the CDR3 is TGTGCCAGCAGCTTGACAGGGCCCTACGAGCAGTACTTC.